The rows below give T cell receptor beta chains drawn from one sample of a study of regulatory T cells in long-lasting Graves disease. Via MiXCR, TCRdb re-called the multiplex PCR reads, giving one row per CDR3 protein. The table has some 330,000 distinct CDR3 sequences, more than 20% seen once. This specimen was peripheral blood mononuclear cells (PBMCs), taken when the disease was refractory, from a patient treated with antithyroid drugs. These TCRs come from a woman between 40 and 55 years old with Graves disease. Each CDR3 is given with its conserved first and last residue. A D gene is named only where the DNA matches it firmly. Some rows mark clone size as missing; the rest say once, few, many or name a class of expanded clone.

V,size,D,J,CDR3,DNA
TRBV29-1,many,.,TRBJ2-7,CSVAWSPSSYEQYF,TGCAGCGTTGCCTGGTCTCCCTCCTCCTACGAGCAGTACTTC
TRBV6-2/TRBV6-3,.,.,TRBJ2-5,CASRGASISIIQETQYF,TGTGCCAGCCGCGGGGCGTCGATTTCCATTATACAAGAGACCCAGTACTTC
TRBV2,many,TRBD1,TRBJ1-5,CASSAGTANTRPQHF,TGTGCCAGCAGTGCTGGGACAGCAAACACAAGGCCCCAGCATTTT
TRBV28,many,.,TRBJ1-5,CASSPGARQPQHF,TGTGCCAGCAGTCCAGGGGCAAGGCAGCCCCAGCATTTT
TRBV20-1,few,TRBD1,TRBJ2-2,CSARDGTGGLTGELFF,TGCAGTGCTAGAGATGGCACAGGGGGACTCACCGGGGAGCTGTTTTTT
TRBV20-1,.,.,TRBJ1-1,CSARTLRGVEGASF,TGCAGTGCTAGAACACTGAGGGGAGTGGAGGGAGCTTCCTTT
TRBV3-1,.,TRBD2,TRBJ2-1,CASSPERELTYNEQFF,TGTGCCAGCAGCCCCGAGCGGGAATTAACCTACAATGAGCAGTTCTTC
TRBV12-3/TRBV12-4,few,.,TRBJ2-4,CASSFAGDRPRKNIQYF,TGTGCCAGCAGTTTCGCGGGGGACAGGCCACGGAAAAACATTCAGTACTTC
TRBV6-1,many,.,TRBJ1-1,CASTAGRANTEAFF,TGTGCCAGCACGGCGGGGAGGGCGAACACTGAAGCTTTCTTT
TRBV13,few,.,TRBJ2-2,CASSLEGLAYTGELFF,TGTGCCAGCAGCTTAGAGGGGCTAGCGTACACCGGGGAGCTGTTTTTT
TRBV19,.,.,TRBJ1-1,CASSAIQATEAFF,TGTGCCAGTAGCGCCATCCAGGCCACTGAAGCTTTCTTT
TRBV3-1,.,.,TRBJ2-5,CASSQEMRGEETQYF,TGTGCCAGCAGCCAAGAAATGCGGGGTGAGGAGACCCAGTACTTC
TRBV12-3/TRBV12-4,few,.,TRBJ2-2,CASSLLHVRTGELFF,TGTGCCAGCAGTTTATTACATGTCCGAACCGGGGAGCTGTTTTTT
TRBV6-2/TRBV6-3,.,TRBD2,TRBJ2-3,CASSYSIPSGRALSTDTQYF,TGTGCCAGCAGTTACTCGATTCCTAGCGGGAGGGCCTTAAGCACAGATACGCAGTATTTT
TRBV28,many,.,TRBJ1-2,CASSRGGQGVYGYTF,TGTGCCAGCAGTAGGGGCGGGCAGGGCGTCTATGGCTACACCTTC
TRBV7-9,few,.,TRBJ1-1,CASSFPKGGTEAFF,TGTGCCAGCAGCTTCCCGAAGGGAGGCACTGAAGCTTTCTTT
TRBV7-9,few,.,TRBJ1-6,CASSARTEHYNSPLHF,TGTGCCAGCAGCGCAAGGACAGAACACTATAATTCACCCCTCCACTTT
TRBV6-1,.,TRBD2,TRBJ2-7,CASGGLAVIEQYF,TGTGCCAGCGGCGGACTAGCGGTAATCGAGCAGTACTTC
TRBV20-1,.,.,TRBJ1-5,CSAKQGEQPQHF,TGCAGTGCTAAACAGGGTGAGCAGCCCCAGCATTTT
TRBV7-8,many,.,TRBJ1-4,CASSLSPAPYEKLFF,TGTGCCAGCAGCTTATCCCCAGCCCCGTATGAAAAACTGTTTTTT
TRBV20-1,.,TRBD1,TRBJ2-7,CSASTGEGYEQYF,TGCAGTGCATCGACAGGGGAAGGTTACGAGCAGTACTTC
TRBV2,many,TRBD1,TRBJ1-4,CATSGTVIEKLFF,TGTGCCACCTCCGGGACAGTTATTGAAAAACTGTTTTTT
TRBV28,many,TRBD1,TRBJ1-4,CASSSPGTGNEKLFF,TGTGCCAGCAGTTCCCCCGGGACAGGGAATGAAAAACTGTTTTTT
TRBV5-1,.,TRBD1,TRBJ2-7,CASSFRGSGQSYEQYF,TGCGCCAGCAGCTTCCGGGGATCGGGACAGTCCTACGAGCAGTACTTC
TRBV19,few,.,TRBJ1-5,CASSMAGSVQPQHF,TGTGCCAGTAGTATGGCAGGGTCGGTTCAGCCCCAGCATTTT
TRBV10-3,many,TRBD2,TRBJ2-2,CAISESTGIAGTNTGELFF,TGTGCCATCAGTGAGTCGACGGGGATAGCGGGGACAAACACCGGGGAGCTGTTTTTT
TRBV2,.,TRBD2,TRBJ2-1,CASRGHSGSTDEQFF,TGTGCCAGCAGGGGTCATAGCGGGAGTACCGATGAGCAGTTCTTC
TRBV30,.,TRBD2,TRBJ2-7,CAWKASGYEQYF,TGTGCCTGGAAAGCTAGCGGGTACGAGCAGTACTTC
TRBV7-9,many,TRBD1,TRBJ2-5,CASSGGGTGRQETQYF,TGTGCCAGCAGCGGGGGGGGGACAGGGAGACAAGAGACCCAGTACTTC
TRBV4-1,.,TRBD2,TRBJ2-7,CASSQGFRGGPYEQYF,TGCGCCAGCAGCCAAGGGTTTCGCGGGGGGCCCTACGAGCAGTACTTC
TRBV28,many,.,TRBJ2-5,CASSLSNREETQYF,TGTGCCAGCAGTTTATCGAACAGGGAAGAGACCCAGTACTTC
TRBV20-1,many,TRBD1,TRBJ1-1,CSDGPQGWDTEAFF,TGCAGTGACGGCCCACAGGGGTGGGACACTGAAGCTTTCTTT
TRBV28,few,TRBD2,TRBJ2-1,CASGREVGQFF,TGTGCCAGCGGGAGGGAGGTAGGGCAGTTCTTC